This is a list of T cell receptor beta chains from one sample in a study of blood T cell repertoires in COVID-19. The method was immunoSEQ multiplex PCR; TCRdb's version includes in-frame clones alone and lacks a portion of them. The sample lists roughly 170,000 clones, approximately 90% seen once, with roughly 0.9% in the top ten. Sequenced: peripheral blood. These receptors came from a woman between 18 and 29 years old who had recovered from COVID-19. CDR3s include the opening cysteine and the closing phenylalanine or tryptophan. The D gene is left open where the match is weak. Not every row has a clone size; where given, it reads once, few, many or a size class.

. | . | TRBJ2-3 | TRBV6-2/TRBV6-3 | TGTGCCAGCAGTTTTGGGGAGGCCACAGATACGCAGTATTTT | CASSFGEATDTQYF
. | . | TRBJ2-6 | TRBV5-4 | TGTGCCAGCAGCCCCCGGGGTTTCCCCTCTGGGGCCAACGTCCTGACTTTC | CASSPRGFPSGANVLTF
. | TRBD1 | TRBJ2-3 | TRBV5-1 | TGCGCCAGCAGCTTGGAGGGACAGCCCGGAGATACGCAGTATTTT | CASSLEGQPGDTQYF
. | . | TRBJ1-1 | TRBV19 | TGTGCCAGTAGTCGCTCCGGGGAAGCTGAAGCTTTCTTT | CASSRSGEAEAFF
. | . | TRBJ1-1 | TRBV2 | TGTGCCAGCAGTGTCCAGGTGATGGACACTGAAGCTTTCTTT | CASSVQVMDTEAFF
. | . | TRBJ1-2 | TRBV7-8 | TGTGCCAGCAGCTTAGATGGGGGCGCAGGGTATGGCTACACCTTC | CASSLDGGAGYGYTF
. | TRBD1 | TRBJ2-3 | TRBV11-2 | TGTGCCAGCAGGAGGGGGACAGGGAGCAGCACAGATACGCAGTATTTT | CASRRGTGSSTDTQYF
. | . | TRBJ2-1 | TRBV14 | TGTGCCAGCAGCACGGACAACTACAATGAGCAGTTCTTC | CASSTDNYNEQFF
. | TRBD2 | TRBJ2-1 | TRBV5-1 | TGCGCCTCCGCGGTTAGCGGGAGCCCGGGCGAGCAGTTCTTC | CASAVSGSPGEQFF
. | . | TRBJ2-1 | TRBV5-1 | TGCGCCAGCAGCTTGGCCCCGGACACCAATGAGCAGTTCTTC | CASSLAPDTNEQFF
. | . | TRBJ2-5 | TRBV7-9 | TGTGCCAGCAGCTTTGGCAACCAAGAGACCCAGTACTTC | CASSFGNQETQYF
. | . | TRBJ2-3 | TRBV6-5 | TGTGCCAGCAGGACCGAGGGAACACATACGCAGTATTTT | CASRTEGTHTQYF
. | TRBD1 | TRBJ2-3 | TRBV19 | TGTGCCAGTAGGGACAGGGGCAGGGCAGATACGCAGTATTTT | CASRDRGRADTQYF
few | . | TRBJ1-1 | TRBV4-3 | TGCGCCAGCAGCCAAGAATTCCGTAACACTGAAGCTTTCTTT | CASSQEFRNTEAFF
. | . | TRBJ1-1 | TRBV7-2 | TGTGCCAGCAGCCTTACAGGAGACACTGAAGCTTTCTTT | CASSLTGDTEAFF
once | . | TRBJ1-1 | TRBV5-4 | TGTGCCAGCAGCTCAACAGTCTCCACTGAAGCTTTCTTT | CASSSTVSTEAFF
once | . | TRBJ1-2 | TRBV4-3 | TGCGCCAGCAGCCAAGATCACCAGGGATCTGGCTACACCTTC | CASSQDHQGSGYTF
. | . | TRBJ1-5 | TRBV19 | TGTGCCAGTAGTATTGGAGGGTGGAATCAGCCCCAGCATTTT | CASSIGGWNQPQHF
once | TRBD1 | TRBJ2-7 | TRBV5-1 | TGCGCCAGCAGCCTTTATACCAGGGGGCGCAAGAACGAGCAGTACTTC | CASSLYTRGRKNEQYF
. | TRBD1 | TRBJ1-2 | TRBV19 | TGTGCCAGTAGTGAAGGGGGCTGGAACTATGGCTACACCTTC | CASSEGGWNYGYTF
. | TRBD1 | TRBJ1-4 | TRBV7-8 | TGTGCCAGCAGCTTACGGGGACAGGGTCTTGAAAAACTGTTTTTT | CASSLRGQGLEKLFF
. | . | TRBJ2-2 | TRBV11-2 | TGTGCCAGCAGCTTAGTGGCGGGGTTCAACACCGGGGAGCTGTTTTTT | CASSLVAGFNTGELFF
. | . | TRBJ2-3 | TRBV25-1 | TGTGCCACGGAGACGAGCCTAGGTAGCACAGATACGCAGTATTTT | CATETSLGSTDTQYF
. | . | TRBJ1-1 | TRBV7-9 | TGTGCCAGCAGCTCGAACCGGGACTCCCCTTTGACGGCTGAAGCTTTCTTT | CASSSNRDSPLTAEAFF
. | . | TRBJ2-3 | TRBV5-4 | TGTGCCAGCAGCCCCAGGAGGGGCCCAGATACGCAGTATTTT | CASSPRRGPDTQYF
. | TRBD2 | TRBJ2-3 | TRBV11-3 | TGTGCCAGCAGCCCTCGGACTAGCGGGGCTAGCACAGATACGCAGTATTTT | CASSPRTSGASTDTQYF
once | . | TRBJ2-1 | TRBV19 | TGTGCCAGTCGTTCCCCCAGGGCGCCTACAAGCAATGAGCAGTTCTTC | CASRSPRAPTSNEQFF
. | . | TRBJ2-7 | TRBV18 | TGTGCCAGCTCACCACCGGGGGGACTCAGCTACGAGCAGTACTTC | CASSPPGGLSYEQYF
. | . | TRBJ1-1 | TRBV19 | TGTGCCAGTAGTACATTGGCGGGGAACACTGAAGCTTTCTTT | CASSTLAGNTEAFF
. | . | TRBJ1-2 | TRBV4-1 | TGCGCCAGCAGCCAAGGGACAGCGAATTACAACTATGGCTACACCTTC | CASSQGTANYNYGYTF
. | TRBD1 | TRBJ2-1 | TRBV11-2 | TGTGCCAGCAGCACCTACAGGGGGGTTTTGAATGAGCAGTTCTTC | CASSTYRGVLNEQFF
. | . | TRBJ1-2 | TRBV12-3/TRBV12-4 | TGTGCCAGCAGTTTTTTGCAGGGCTATGGCTACACCTTC | CASSFLQGYGYTF
once | . | TRBJ2-2 | TRBV6-6 | TGTGCCAGCTGCAGGGTTATTAACGGGGAGCTGTTTTTT | CASCRVINGELFF
. | . | TRBJ1-1 | TRBV29-1 | TGCAGCGTTACGTCCGGAGGAAGGTTGGAAGCTTTCTTT | CSVTSGGRLEAFF
. | . | TRBJ2-2 | TRBV11-2 | TGTGCCAGCAGCAGTCGGTTCGCGAACACCGGGGAGCTGTTTTTT | CASSSRFANTGELFF
. | TRBD1 | TRBJ2-5 | TRBV2 | TGTGCCAGCAGTCGGACAGGGAGGGAGACCCAGTACTTC | CASSRTGRETQYF
. | . | TRBJ2-2 | TRBV5-4 | TGTGCCAGCAGCCCTTCGATGGCTACCGGGGAGCTGTTTTTT | CASSPSMATGELFF
. | . | TRBJ2-1 | TRBV6-5 | TGTGCCAGCAGTTACTCGGACACTTACAATGAGCAGTTCTTC | CASSYSDTYNEQFF
. | TRBD1 | TRBJ2-7 | TRBV7-2 | TGTGCCAGCAGCGCAACAGGACAGGGACCCTACGAGCAGTACTTC | CASSATGQGPYEQYF
. | TRBD1 | TRBJ1-1 | TRBV2 | TGTGCCAGCAGTCCAAGAGGGACAGGGGGGACTGAAGCTTTCTTT | CASSPRGTGGTEAFF